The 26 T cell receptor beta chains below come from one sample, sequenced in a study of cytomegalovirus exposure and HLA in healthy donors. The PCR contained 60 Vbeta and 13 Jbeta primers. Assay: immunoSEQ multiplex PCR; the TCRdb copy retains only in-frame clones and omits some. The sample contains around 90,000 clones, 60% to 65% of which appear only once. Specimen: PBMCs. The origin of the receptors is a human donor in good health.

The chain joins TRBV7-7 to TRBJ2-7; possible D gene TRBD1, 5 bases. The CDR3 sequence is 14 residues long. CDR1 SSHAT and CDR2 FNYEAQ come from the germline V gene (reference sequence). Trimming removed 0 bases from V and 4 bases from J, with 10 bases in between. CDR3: CASSLALGAYEQYF. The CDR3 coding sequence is TGTGCCAGCAGCTTAGCGTTAGGGGCTTACGAGCAGTACTTC.

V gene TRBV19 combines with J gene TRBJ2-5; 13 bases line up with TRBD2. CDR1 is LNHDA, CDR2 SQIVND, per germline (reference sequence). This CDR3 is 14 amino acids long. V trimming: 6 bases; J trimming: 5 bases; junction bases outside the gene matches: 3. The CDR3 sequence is CASRKTSGRETQYF. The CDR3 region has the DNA TGTGCCAGTAGGAAGACTAGCGGGAGGGAGACCCAGTACTTC.

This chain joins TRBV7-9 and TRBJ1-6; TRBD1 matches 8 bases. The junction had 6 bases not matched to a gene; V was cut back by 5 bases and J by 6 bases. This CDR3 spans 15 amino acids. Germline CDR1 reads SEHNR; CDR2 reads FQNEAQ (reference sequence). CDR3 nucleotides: TGTGCCAGCAGCATCGGACAGGGTTTTAATTCACCCCTCCACTTT. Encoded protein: CASSIGQGFNSPLHF.

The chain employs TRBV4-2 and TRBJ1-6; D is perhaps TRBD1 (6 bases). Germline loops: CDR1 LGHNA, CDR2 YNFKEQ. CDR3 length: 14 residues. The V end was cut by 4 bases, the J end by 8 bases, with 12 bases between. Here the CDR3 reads CASSPGTLDSPLHF. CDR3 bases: TGTGCCAGCAGCCCCGGGACACTTGATTCACCCCTCCACTTT.

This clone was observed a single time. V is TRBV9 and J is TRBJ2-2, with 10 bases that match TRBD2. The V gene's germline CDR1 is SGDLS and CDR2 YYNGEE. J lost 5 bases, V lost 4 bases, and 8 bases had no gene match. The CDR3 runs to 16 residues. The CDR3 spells CASSPQGLAPTGELFF. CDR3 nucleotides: TGTGCCAGCAGCCCCCAGGGACTAGCGCCGACCGGGGAGCTGTTTTTT.

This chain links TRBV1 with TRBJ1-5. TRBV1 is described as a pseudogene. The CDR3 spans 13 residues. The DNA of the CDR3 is TGCACCAGCAGCCATATCTTCGATCAGCCCCAGCATTTT. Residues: CTSSHIFDQPQHF.

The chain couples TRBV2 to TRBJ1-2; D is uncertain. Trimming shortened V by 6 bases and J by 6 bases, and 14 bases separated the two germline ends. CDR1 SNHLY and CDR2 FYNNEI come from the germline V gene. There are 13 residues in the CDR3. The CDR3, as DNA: TGTGCCAGCAGAGCCGAACACAGTCATGGCTACACCTTC. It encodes CASRAEHSHGYTF.

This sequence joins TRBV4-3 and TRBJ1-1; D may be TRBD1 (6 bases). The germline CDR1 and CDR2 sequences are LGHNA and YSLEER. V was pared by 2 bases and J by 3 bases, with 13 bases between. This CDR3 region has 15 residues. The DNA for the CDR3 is TGCGCCAGCAGCCAATCCCCCCAGGGGTACACTGAAGCTTTCTTT. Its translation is CASSQSPQGYTEAFF.

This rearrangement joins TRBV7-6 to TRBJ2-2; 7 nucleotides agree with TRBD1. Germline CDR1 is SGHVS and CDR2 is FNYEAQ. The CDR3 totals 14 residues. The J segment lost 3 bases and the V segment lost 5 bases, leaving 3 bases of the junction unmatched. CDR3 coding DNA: TGTGCCAGCAGCGAGGGGGCGGACACCGGGGAGCTGTTTTTT. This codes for CASSEGADTGELFF.

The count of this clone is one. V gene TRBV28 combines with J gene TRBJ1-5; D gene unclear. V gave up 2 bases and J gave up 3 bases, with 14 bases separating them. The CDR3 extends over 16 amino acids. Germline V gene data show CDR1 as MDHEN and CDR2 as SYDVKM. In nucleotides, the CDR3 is TGTGCCAGCAGTTTACTCCGACAAGGCCCCAATCAGCCCCAGCATTTT. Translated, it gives CASSLLRQGPNQPQHF.

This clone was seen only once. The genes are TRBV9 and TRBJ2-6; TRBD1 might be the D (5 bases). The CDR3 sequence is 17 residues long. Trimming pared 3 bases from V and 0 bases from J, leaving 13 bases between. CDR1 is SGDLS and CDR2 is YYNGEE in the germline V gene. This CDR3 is CASSGTGTNSGANVLTF. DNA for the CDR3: TGTGCCAGCAGCGGCACAGGTACGAACTCTGGGGCCAACGTCCTGACTTTC.

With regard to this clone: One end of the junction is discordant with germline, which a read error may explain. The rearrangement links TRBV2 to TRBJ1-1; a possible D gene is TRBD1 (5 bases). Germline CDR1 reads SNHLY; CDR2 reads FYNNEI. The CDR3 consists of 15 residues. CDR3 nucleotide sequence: TGTGCCAGCAGTGAAGCGCAAGGGGCGAACACTGAAGCTTCCTTT. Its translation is CASSEAQGANTEASF. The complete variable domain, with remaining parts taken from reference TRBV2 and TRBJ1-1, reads EPEVTQTPSHQVTQMGQEVILRCVPISNHLYFYWYRQILGQKVEFLVSFYNNEISEKSEIFDDQFSVERPDGSNFTLKIRSTKLEDSAMYFCASSEAQGANTEASFGQGTRLTVV.

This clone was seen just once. Written as DNA, the CDR3 is TGTGCCAGTAGTATGTGGGGCCAGGGCGAGAACTATGGCTACACCTTC. It codes for CASSMWGQGENYGYTF. The gene calls are TRBV19 and TRBJ1-2; TRBD1 is a possible D gene (5 bases). This CDR3 has 16 residues. V was trimmed by 3 bases and J by 2 bases, leaving 16 bases between them. The germline V gene has CDR1 LNHDA and CDR2 SQIVND (reference sequence).

This CDR3 is CASSYSDSSGNTIYF. CDR3 DNA sequence: TGTGCCAGCAGTTACTCGGACAGTTCTGGAAACACCATATATTTT. The rearrangement joins TRBV6-6 to TRBJ1-3, with D possibly being TRBD1 (6 bases). The V and J ends lost 0 bases and 1 base respectively, with 7 bases between them. This CDR3 comprises 15 residues. Germline CDR1 MNHNY, CDR2 SVGAGI (reference sequence).

The CDR3 reads CASSLGGYEAFF. The CDR3, as DNA: TGTGCCAGCAGCTTAGGAGGCTATGAAGCTTTCTTT. The chain recombines TRBV11-2 with TRBJ1-1; D unresolved. The ends were cut back, 1 base at V and 7 bases at J, with 7 bases in the middle. Looked up from germline, CDR1 is SGHAT and CDR2 is FQNNGV. The length of the CDR3 is 12 residues.

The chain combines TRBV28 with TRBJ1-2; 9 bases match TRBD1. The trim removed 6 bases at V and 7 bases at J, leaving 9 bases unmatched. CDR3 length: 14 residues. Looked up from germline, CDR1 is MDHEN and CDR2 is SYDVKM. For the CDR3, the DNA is TGTGCCAGCAGGAGCCCCGGGACAGGGTCTGGCTACACCTTC. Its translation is CASRSPGTGSGYTF.

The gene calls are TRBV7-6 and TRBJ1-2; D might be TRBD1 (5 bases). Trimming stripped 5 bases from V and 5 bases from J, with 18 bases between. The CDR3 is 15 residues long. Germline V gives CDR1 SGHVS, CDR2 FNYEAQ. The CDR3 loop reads CASSKSGGKGYGYTF. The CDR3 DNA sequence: TGTGCCAGCAGCAAAAGCGGGGGGAAAGGGTATGGCTACACCTTC.

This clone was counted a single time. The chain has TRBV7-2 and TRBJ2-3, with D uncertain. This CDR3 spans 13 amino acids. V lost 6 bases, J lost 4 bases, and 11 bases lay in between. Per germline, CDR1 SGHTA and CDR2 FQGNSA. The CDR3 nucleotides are TGTGCCAGCAGGACCCCTAGTGCAGATACGCAGTATTTT. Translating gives CASRTPSADTQYF.

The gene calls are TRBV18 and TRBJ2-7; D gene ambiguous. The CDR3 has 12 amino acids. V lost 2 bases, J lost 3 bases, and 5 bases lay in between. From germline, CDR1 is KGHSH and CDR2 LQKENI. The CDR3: CASSPSIYEQYF. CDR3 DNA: TGTGCCAGCTCACCATCCATCTACGAGCAGTACTTC.

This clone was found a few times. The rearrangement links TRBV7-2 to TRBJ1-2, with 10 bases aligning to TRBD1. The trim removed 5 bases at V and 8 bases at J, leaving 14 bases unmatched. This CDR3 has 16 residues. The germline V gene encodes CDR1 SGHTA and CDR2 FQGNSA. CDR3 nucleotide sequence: TGTGCCAGCAGCAGGGGACGGGACAGGGGAAGGGGGGGCTACACCTTC. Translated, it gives CASSRGRDRGRGGYTF.

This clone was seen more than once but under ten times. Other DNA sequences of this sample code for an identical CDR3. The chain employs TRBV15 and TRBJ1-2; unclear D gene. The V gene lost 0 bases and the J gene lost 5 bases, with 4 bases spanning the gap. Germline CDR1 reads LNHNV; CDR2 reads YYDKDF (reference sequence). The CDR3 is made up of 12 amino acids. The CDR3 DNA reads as TGTGCCACCAGCAGAGATCGGTATGGCTACACCTTC. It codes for CATSRDRYGYTF.

The CDR3 protein is CASSIEMVRPAFGYTF. The CDR3 DNA sequence: TGTGCCAGTAGTATAGAAATGGTCAGGCCGGCCTTTGGCTACACCTTC. The chain links TRBV19 to TRBJ1-2; D not resolved. The CDR3 runs to 16 residues. Trimming left V 0 bases short and J 7 bases short, with 18 bases between. In germline, CDR1 is LNHDA, CDR2 SQIVND (reference sequence).

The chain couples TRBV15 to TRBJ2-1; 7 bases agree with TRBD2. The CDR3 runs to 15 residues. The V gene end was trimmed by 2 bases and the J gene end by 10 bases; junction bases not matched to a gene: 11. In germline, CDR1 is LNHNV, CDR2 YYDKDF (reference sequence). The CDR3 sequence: CATSRLDYTGGEQFF. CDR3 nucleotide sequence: TGTGCCACCAGCAGATTGGACTACACCGGGGGGGAGCAGTTCTTC.

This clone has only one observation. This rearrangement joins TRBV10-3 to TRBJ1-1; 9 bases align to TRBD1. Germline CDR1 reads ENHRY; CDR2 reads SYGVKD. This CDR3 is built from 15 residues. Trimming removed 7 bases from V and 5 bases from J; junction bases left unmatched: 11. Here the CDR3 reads CAITERTGGITEAFF. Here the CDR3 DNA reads TGTGCCATCACCGAGAGAACAGGGGGCATAACTGAAGCTTTCTTT.

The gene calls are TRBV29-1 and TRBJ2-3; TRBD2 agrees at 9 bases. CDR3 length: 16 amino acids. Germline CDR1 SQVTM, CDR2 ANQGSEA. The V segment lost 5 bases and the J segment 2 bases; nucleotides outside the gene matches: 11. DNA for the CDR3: TGCAGCGTTATAGGGGATGCGGGGGGGGTCACAGATACGCAGTATTTT. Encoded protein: CSVIGDAGGVTDTQYF.

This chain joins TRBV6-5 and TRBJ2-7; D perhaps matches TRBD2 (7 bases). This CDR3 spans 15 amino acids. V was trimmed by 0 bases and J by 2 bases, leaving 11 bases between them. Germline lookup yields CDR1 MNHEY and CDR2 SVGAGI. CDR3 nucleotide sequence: TGTGCCAGCAGTTACTCAGGCGGGGGCACCTACGAGCAGTACTTC. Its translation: CASSYSGGGTYEQYF.